These T cell receptor beta chains were read from a single sample in a study of Graves' ophthalmopathy and Graves' hyperthyroidism. TCRdb called the multiplex PCR reads again in MiXCR, with one record for every CDR3 protein. The sample consists of about 210,000 distinct CDR3 sequences, about 32% of them appearing once. Sequences were obtained from peripheral blood. The receptors originated from a man aged 50 to 60 with Graves' ophthalmopathy. Both conserved end residues are part of each CDR3. Each record gives: clone size, D gene, V gene, J gene, CDR3 DNA, CDR3 protein. D genes are given only for firm matches. Clone size is stated in some rows and not others, as once, few, many or a class when expanded.

many	NA	TRBV29-1	TRBJ2-7	TGCAGCGTAGCCGGAAGGCGAAACTACGAGCAGTACTTC	CSVAGRRNYEQYF
many	NA	TRBV7-9	TRBJ2-5	TGTGCCAGCAGCCGAAGGCGGCAGTTCCAAGAGACCCAGTACTTC	CASSRRRQFQETQYF
many	NA	TRBV10-3	TRBJ1-5	TGTGCCATCAGTGAAGGACCAAATCAGCCCCAGCATTTT	CAISEGPNQPQHF
many	NA	TRBV12-3/TRBV12-4	TRBJ2-7	TGTGCCAGCAGCCCCGGGTTTTCGTACGAGCAGTACTTC	CASSPGFSYEQYF
NA	TRBD1	TRBV28	TRBJ1-5	TGTGCCAGCAGTCCTAGACAGGGGGCGTACGGTCAGCCCCAGCATTTT	CASSPRQGAYGQPQHF
many	NA	TRBV25-1	TRBJ2-7	TGTGCCAGCAGTATCAAAGTTGGGGTTGAATCCTACGAGCAGTACTTC	CASSIKVGVESYEQYF
many	NA	TRBV19	TRBJ2-2	TGTGCCAGTTCGAACACCGGGGAGCTGTTTTTT	CASSNTGELFF
NA	NA	TRBV12-3/TRBV12-4	TRBJ1-2	TGTGCCAGCAGTTTCAGGGTCGGCTACACCTTC	CASSFRVGYTF
many	TRBD2	TRBV6-5	TRBJ2-7	TGTGCCAGCAGTTACTCGGGGGGGACCTACGAGCAGTACTTC	CASSYSGGTYEQYF
NA	NA	TRBV19	TRBJ1-5	TGTGCCAGTAGCCAGACTTTGGGATCCCCCCAGCATTTT	CASSQTLGSPQHF
NA	NA	TRBV20-1	TRBJ2-5	TGCAGTGCTAGAGATGGGGGGGGCTCAAACTCTCGGGAGACCCAGTACTTC	CSARDGGGSNSRETQYF
many	NA	TRBV12-3/TRBV12-4	TRBJ1-1	TGTGCCAGCCGGGGGAGCGACACTGAAGCTTTCTTT	CASRGSDTEAFF
many	TRBD1	TRBV9	TRBJ1-5	TGTGCCAGCAGCGCCGGACCCGGGACAGGGAAACAGCCCCAGCATTTT	CASSAGPGTGKQPQHF
NA	NA	TRBV11-2	TRBJ1-2	TGTGCCAGCAGCTTAGAGGCCAATGGCTACACCTTC	CASSLEANGYTF